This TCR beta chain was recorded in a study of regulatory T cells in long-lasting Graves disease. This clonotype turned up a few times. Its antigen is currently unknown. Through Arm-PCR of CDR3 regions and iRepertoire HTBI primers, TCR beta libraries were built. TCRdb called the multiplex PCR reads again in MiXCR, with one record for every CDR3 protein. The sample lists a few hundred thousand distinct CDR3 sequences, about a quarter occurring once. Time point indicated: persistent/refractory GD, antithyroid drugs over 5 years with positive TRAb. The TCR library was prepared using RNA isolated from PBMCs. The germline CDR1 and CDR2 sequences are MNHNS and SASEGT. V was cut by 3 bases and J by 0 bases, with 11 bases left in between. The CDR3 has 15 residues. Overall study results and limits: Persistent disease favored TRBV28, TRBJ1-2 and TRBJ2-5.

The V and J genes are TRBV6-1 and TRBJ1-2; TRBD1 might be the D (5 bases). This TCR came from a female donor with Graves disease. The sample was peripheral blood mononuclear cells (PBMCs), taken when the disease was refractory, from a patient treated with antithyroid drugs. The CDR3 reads CASSDDSLANYGYTF. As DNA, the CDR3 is TGTGCCAGCAGTGACGACAGTTTAGCTAACTATGGCTACACCTTC.